The 23 T cell receptor beta chains presented below share a single source sample, sequenced in a study of blood T cell repertoires in COVID-19. Profiling relied on immunoSEQ multiplex PCR, and the TCRdb table lists in-frame clones only, not all of them. This repertoire shows under 170,000 clones, 80% to 90% found once; its top ten account for around 3.5%. Sequencing was carried out using peripheral blood. These receptors were obtained from a man between 65 and 85 years old with acute or convalescent COVID-19.

J is TRBJ2-5 and V is TRBV29-1; TRBD2 agrees at 14 bases. This CDR3 region has 14 residues. V shed 6 bases and J 5 bases; nucleotides not matched to a gene: 5. Looked up from germline, CDR1 is SQVTM and CDR2 is ANQGSEA. The CDR3 DNA sequence: TGCAGCGTGGGGACTAGCGGGAGCGCGGAGACCCAGTACTTC. Translated, it gives CSVGTSGSAETQYF. The whole variable domain, filled in from reference TRBV29-1 and TRBJ2-5, reads SAVISQKPSRDICQRGTSLTIQCQVDSQVTMMFWYRQQPGQSLTLIATANQGSEATYESGFVIDKFPISRPNLTFSTLTVSNMSPEDSSIYLCSVGTSGSAETQYFGPGTRLLVL.

This rearrangement joins TRBV2 to TRBJ2-1; 15 bases fit TRBD2. The CDR3 loop spans 17 amino acids. Germline V CDR1 and CDR2: SNHLY, FYNNEI. V was pared by 10 bases and J by 6 bases, with 13 bases of the junction left unmatched. CDR3 in DNA: TGTGCCATCGTTGGACTAGCGGGAGGGTTGTACAGCAATGAGCAGTTCTTC. Translating gives CAIVGLAGGLYSNEQFF.

The chain couples TRBV30 to TRBJ2-7, with TRBD2 identical over 8 bases. Germline loops: CDR1 GTSNPN, CDR2 SVGIG (reference sequence). The CDR3 has 14 amino acids. The trim removed 2 bases at V and 2 bases at J, leaving 5 bases unmatched. CDR3 nucleotides: TGTGCCTGGAGTCTCGGGGGGGGTGCCTACGAGCAGTACTTC. Protein: CAWSLGGGAYEQYF. Drawing the rest from reference TRBV30 and TRBJ2-7, the complete variable domain is SQTIHQWPATLVQPVGSPLSLECTVEGTSNPNLYWYRQAAGRGLQLLFYSVGIGQISSEVPQNLSASRPQDRQFILSSKKLLLSDSGFYLCAWSLGGGAYEQYFGPGTRLTVT.

This rearrangement joins TRBV5-1 to TRBJ2-2; TRBD2 matches at 12 bases. Germline V gene sequence: CDR1 SGHRS, CDR2 YFSETQ. The junction had 9 bases not matched to a gene; V was cut back by 9 bases and J by 3 bases. The CDR3 has 16 residues. CDR3 sequence: CATKELAGGDTGELFF. The CDR3 DNA is TGCGCCACCAAAGAGCTAGCGGGAGGGGACACCGGGGAGCTGTTTTTT.

The chain uses TRBV3-1 (or the pseudogene TRBV3-2) and TRBJ1-5, with D possibly being TRBD1 (6 bases). Trimming removed 3 bases at V and 7 bases at J, with 13 bases between. The CDR3 has 14 amino acids. Germline CDR1 and CDR2: LGHDT and YNNKEL (reference sequence). The CDR3 nucleotides read TGTGCCAGCAGCCACAACCAGGGGTTACAGCCCCAGCATTTT. Its protein product is CASSHNQGLQPQHF.

This clone has a single count. The chain is built from TRBV20-1 and TRBJ2-7, with D unresolved. This CDR3 is 11 amino acids long. From germline, CDR1 is DFQATT and CDR2 SNEGSKA (reference sequence). V shed 4 bases and J shed 3 bases, with 7 bases lying between them. As DNA, the CDR3 is TGCAGTGCTAAAACTCTCTACGAGCAGTACTTC. Amino acids: CSAKTLYEQYF.

The CDR3 coding sequence is TGCGCCAGCAGGCGGACAGGGGTTTTTACAGATACGCAGTATTTT. Its protein is CASRRTGVFTDTQYF. This chain joins TRBV5-1 and TRBJ2-3, with 9 positions matching TRBD1. The length of the CDR3 is 15 residues. The V segment lost 5 bases and the J segment 3 bases; nucleotides outside the gene matches: 7. Germline V gene lookup returns CDR1 SGHRS and CDR2 YFSETQ.

The V gene is TRBV9, the J gene TRBJ1-6, with 7 bases lining up with TRBD1. V was pared by 0 bases and J by 6 bases, with 9 bases of the junction left unmatched. This CDR3 has 17 amino acids. In germline, CDR1 is SGDLS, CDR2 YYNGEE. The CDR3 bases are TGTGCCAGCAGCGTAGACCCCAGGGGGGCTGGTAATTCACCCCTCCACTTT. Its protein is CASSVDPRGAGNSPLHF.

V is TRBV4-3 and J is TRBJ2-7; 7 nucleotides align to TRBD1. The ends lost 0 bases at V and 7 bases at J; junction bases unmatched: 15. CDR1 and CDR2 from the germline V gene are LGHNA and YSLEER. The CDR3 is 17 amino acids. In nucleotides, the CDR3 is TGCGCCAGCAGCCAAGAAAGAGGGCAGGGGGTGGTAGGAGAGCAGTACTTC. Its protein product is CASSQERGQGVVGEQYF.

V and J are TRBV27 and TRBJ2-3, with a tentative D call TRBD1 (6 bases). V lost 6 bases to trimming and J lost 4 bases, with 14 bases between them. This CDR3 has 14 amino acids. The germline gives CDR1 MNHEY, CDR2 SMNVEV (reference sequence). Here the CDR3 DNA reads TGTGCCAGCAGGGGCGCCGAGGGGGCAGATACGCAGTATTTT. Its translation is CASRGAEGADTQYF.

The chain carries TRBV6-5 and TRBJ1-6; TRBD1 matches at 8 bases. This CDR3 comprises 13 residues. Germline CDR1 MNHEY, CDR2 SVGAGI. The V segment lost 8 bases and the J segment 6 bases; nucleotides outside the gene matches: 3. CDR3 bases: TGTGCCAGCGGGGGACAGGTTAATTCACCCCTCCACTTT. Translation gives CASGGQVNSPLHF.

The count of this clone is one. The V call is TRBV19, the J call TRBJ2-3, with 8 bases lining up with TRBD2. V gave up 0 bases and J gave up 5 bases; unmatched junction bases: 13. The CDR3 loop spans 18 amino acids. Germline CDR1 LNHDA, CDR2 SQIVND (reference sequence). The CDR3 DNA reads TGTGCCAGTAGTATAGATCCCGGACCCAGGAGCGGGGGAGATACGCAGTATTTT. Protein product: CASSIDPGPRSGGDTQYF.

The chain uses TRBV19 and TRBJ1-1; 9 nucleotides match TRBD1. The J segment lost 6 bases and the V segment lost 6 bases, leaving 11 bases of the junction unmatched. CDR1 LNHDA and CDR2 SQIVND come from the germline V gene (reference sequence). The CDR3 covers 15 residues. The CDR3 nucleotides are TGTGCCAGTAGCCCCCGGACAGGGGCATATGCTGAAGCTTTCTTT. This codes for CASSPRTGAYAEAFF.

This chain connects TRBV9 to TRBJ2-7; 14 bases align to TRBD2. Germline V gene lookup returns CDR1 SGDLS and CDR2 YYNGEE. CDR3 length equals 19 residues. Trimming cost V 0 bases and J 3 bases; bases outside gene matches: 11. The CDR3 spells CASSVGPGTSGSSGYEQYF. In nucleotides, the CDR3 is TGTGCCAGCAGCGTAGGTCCCGGGACTAGCGGGAGCTCAGGCTACGAGCAGTACTTC.

The V call is TRBV3-1 (or the pseudogene TRBV3-2), the J call TRBJ2-7, with a weak D call TRBD1 (6 bases). There are 15 residues in the CDR3. In germline, CDR1 is LGHDT, CDR2 YNNKEL (reference sequence). V was shortened by 1 base and J by 3 bases, with 13 bases between the two germline ends. CDR3 coding DNA: TGTGCCAGCAGCCAAGTTCTACAGGGCCTCTACGAGCAGTACTTC. Amino acid sequence: CASSQVLQGLYEQYF.

The genes are TRBV29-1 and TRBJ2-1, with 8 positions matching TRBD1. Per the germline V gene, CDR1 is SQVTM and CDR2 is ANQGSEA. The CDR3 runs 12 residues. With V trimmed by 4 bases and J by 8 bases, 4 bases remained unmatched. The CDR3 here is CSVVETGDEQFF. For the CDR3, the DNA is TGCAGCGTTGTGGAGACAGGGGATGAGCAGTTCTTC.

The chain uses TRBV18 and TRBJ1-4; weak D call: TRBD1 (5 bases). Trimming removed 4 bases from V and 8 bases from J, with 11 bases in between. The length of the CDR3 is 13 residues. Germline-derived CDR1 and CDR2 are KGHSH and LQKENI. CDR3 nucleotide sequence: TGTGCCAGCTCACAGGGGTTGGAAGAAAAACTGTTTTTT. The encoded protein is CASSQGLEEKLFF. Looking up the rest from reference TRBV18 and TRBJ1-4 gives the full variable domain: NAGVMQNPRHLVRRRGQEARLRCSPMKGHSHVYWYRQLPEEGLKFMVYLQKENIIDESGMPKERFSAEFPKEGPSILRIQQVVRGDSAAYFCASSQGLEEKLFFGSGTQLSVL.

This clone is a singleton in its sample. This rearrangement joins TRBV29-1 to TRBJ2-3; 12 bases agree with TRBD2. Germline CDR1 reads SQVTM; CDR2 reads ANQGSEA. CDR3 size: 14 residues. The junction had 3 bases not matched to a gene; V was cut back by 4 bases and J by 4 bases. The CDR3 region has the DNA TGCAGCGTTGGACTAGCGGGAGTAGCAGATACGCAGTATTTT. Translating it yields CSVGLAGVADTQYF.

The gene calls are TRBV6-6 and TRBJ2-7, with 7 bases that match TRBD1. CDR3 length equals 13 residues. After removal of 6 bases from V and 2 bases from J, the junction contained 4 bases not matched to a gene. CDR1 MNHNY and CDR2 SVGAGI come from the germline V gene (reference sequence). The chain's CDR3 is CASRLGQTYEQYF. The CDR3 DNA reads as TGTGCCAGCAGACTGGGACAGACCTACGAGCAGTACTTC.

This sequence joins TRBV19 and TRBJ2-1; 8 bases are shared with TRBD2. CDR3 size: 14 residues. V shed 5 bases, J shed 7 bases, and the junction held 7 bases outside the gene matches. Germline CDR1 LNHDA, CDR2 SQIVND (reference sequence). The CDR3 loop is CASSLGTSVNEQFF. The CDR3 DNA reads as TGTGCCAGTAGTCTAGGGACTAGTGTTAATGAGCAGTTCTTC.

The gene calls are TRBV29-1 and TRBJ2-1, with 12 bases fitting TRBD2. Germline CDR1 reads SQVTM; CDR2 reads ANQGSEA. J lost 8 bases, V lost 4 bases, and 6 bases had no gene match. This CDR3 comprises 14 residues. CDR3 DNA: TGCAGCGTTGCGACTAGCGGGAGTTTGCATGAGCAGTTCTTC. Its translation: CSVATSGSLHEQFF.

The V gene is TRBV28, the J gene TRBJ1-1, with TRBD1 matching 8 bases. The V gene's germline CDR1 is MDHEN and CDR2 SYDVKM. The CDR3 is made up of 13 amino acids. The trim removed 5 bases at V and 4 bases at J, leaving 3 bases unmatched. This CDR3 is CASSGQGLTEAFF. CDR3 sequence (DNA): TGTGCCAGCAGTGGACAGGGTCTCACTGAAGCTTTCTTT.

This chain links TRBV5-1 with TRBJ2-3; D possibly corresponds to TRBD2 (6 bases). This CDR3 contains 15 residues. The V end was cut by 1 base, the J end by 1 base, with 10 bases between. Germline assignment: CDR1 SGHRS and CDR2 YFSETQ. CDR3 loop: CASSLWGGGTDTQYF. CDR3 sequence (DNA): TGCGCCAGCAGCTTGTGGGGCGGGGGCACAGATACGCAGTATTTT.